What follows are 22 T cell receptor beta chains derived from one specimen sequenced in a study of cytomegalovirus exposure and HLA in healthy donors. The PCR ran on 60 Vbeta and 13 Jbeta primers. The assay was immunoSEQ multiplex PCR, and TCRdb's table has in-frame clones only and misses some. The repertoire includes around 300,000 clones, more than 55% of them detected once, and around 2.3% sits in the top ten. Source material: PBMCs. The receptors were sampled from a female donor in good health and CMV-seronegative.

This rearrangement joins TRBV7-3 to TRBJ1-1, with a possible D match to TRBD1 (5 bases). The V and J ends lost 0 bases and 5 bases respectively, with 7 bases between them. The CDR3 loop spans 13 amino acids. Germline assignment: CDR1 SGHTA and CDR2 FQGTGA. The CDR3 loop reads CASSLTRGTEAFF. DNA of the CDR3: TGTGCCAGCAGCTTAACCCGGGGGACTGAAGCTTTCTTT. Looking up the rest from reference TRBV7-3 and TRBJ1-1 gives the full variable domain: GAGVSQTPSNKVTEKGKYVELRCDPISGHTALYWYRQSLGQGPEFLIYFQGTGAADDSGLPNDRFFAVRPEGSVSTLKIQRTERGDSAVYLCASSLTRGTEAFFGQGTRLTVV.

The chain has TRBV10-3 and TRBJ1-4; a possible D gene is TRBD1 (5 bases). Germline lookup yields CDR1 ENHRY and CDR2 SYGVKD. The CDR3 spans 15 residues. V dropped 2 bases and J dropped 6 bases, with 13 bases sitting between them. CDR3 protein: CAISEPGWGDEKLFF. The CDR3 DNA is TGTGCCATCAGTGAGCCCGGATGGGGCGATGAAAAACTGTTTTTT.

The chain couples TRBV7-6 to TRBJ2-7; TRBD2 aligns across 9 bases. Germline V gene data show CDR1 as SGHVS and CDR2 as FNYEAQ. CDR3 length: 18 amino acids. The junction had 15 bases not matched to a gene; V was cut back by 1 base and J by 5 bases. Here the CDR3 reads CASSLEALSSGSPHEQYF. CDR3 sequence (DNA): TGTGCCAGCAGCTTAGAGGCACTAAGTAGCGGGAGTCCCCACGAGCAGTACTTC.

CDR3: CASRLYSEYEQYF. The CDR3 nucleotides are TGTGCCAGCAGATTGTACAGTGAATACGAGCAGTACTTC. This chain links TRBV6-1 with TRBJ2-7; D uncertain. Trimming removed 6 bases from V and 4 bases from J, with 13 bases in between. Germline loops: CDR1 MNHNS, CDR2 SASEGT. This CDR3 is 13 amino acids long.

This sequence joins TRBV19 and TRBJ2-1; TRBD2 matches at 9 bases. The V segment lost 4 bases and the J segment 7 bases; nucleotides outside the gene matches: 8. Germline CDR1 is LNHDA and CDR2 is SQIVND (reference sequence). The CDR3 spans 15 residues. This CDR3 is CASSTLLAGVNEQFF. The CDR3 DNA is TGTGCCAGTAGTACCCTTTTAGCGGGAGTGAATGAGCAGTTCTTC. Full variable domain (remainder filled in from reference TRBV19 and TRBJ2-1): DGGITQSPKYLFRKEGQNVTLSCEQNLNHDAMYWYRQDPGQGLRLIYYSQIVNDFQKGDIAEGYSVSREKKESFPLTVTSAQKNPTAFYLCASSTLLAGVNEQFFGPGTRLTVL.

This clone was observed a few times. The chain links TRBV18 to TRBJ2-3; D might be TRBD1 (7 bases). V was trimmed by 4 bases and J by 5 bases, leaving 16 bases between them. The CDR3 has 15 amino acids. The germline gives CDR1 KGHSH, CDR2 LQKENI. The CDR3 DNA follows: TGTGCCAGCTCACTTTTCGGAGGGGGCATAGATACGCAGTATTTT. This encodes CASSLFGGGIDTQYF.

The chain carries TRBV6-1 and TRBJ2-1; D gene unclear. The CDR3 contains 13 residues. CDR1 MNHNS and CDR2 SASEGT come from the germline V gene. Trimming removed 2 bases from V and 5 bases from J, with 7 bases in between. CDR3 protein: CASSERSHNEQFF. The CDR3, as DNA: TGTGCCAGCAGTGAACGGTCCCACAATGAGCAGTTCTTC.

This chain links TRBV6-1 with TRBJ1-5; 7 nucleotides line up with TRBD1. The CDR3 has 16 amino acids. Germline V CDR1 and CDR2: MNHNS, SASEGT. The ends lost 2 bases at V and 4 bases at J; junction bases unmatched: 8. The CDR3 loop is CASSERDTGVNQPQHF. DNA for the CDR3: TGTGCCAGCAGTGAAAGAGATACAGGGGTGAATCAGCCCCAGCATTTT.

The rearrangement joins TRBV6-5 to TRBJ2-7; 7 bases match TRBD1. The CDR3 contains 15 residues. The germline gives CDR1 MNHEY, CDR2 SVGAGI. J was trimmed by 4 bases and V by 5 bases; bases with no gene match: 11. DNA for the CDR3: TGTGCCAGCAGTCCTTGGACAGGCGGATGGTACGAGCAGTACTTC. Translation gives CASSPWTGGWYEQYF.

The chain recombines TRBV4-1 with TRBJ1-1; 9 bases match TRBD1. The CDR3 has 14 amino acids. V lost 4 bases, J lost 7 bases, and 7 bases stayed unmatched. CDR1 MGHRA and CDR2 YSYEKL come from the germline V gene. As DNA, the CDR3 is TGCGCCAGCAGCCCACCGGGACAGGGCCGTGAAGCTTTCTTT. This sequence encodes CASSPPGQGREAFF.

The chain employs TRBV11-2 and TRBJ2-7; D remains ambiguous. Germline V CDR1 and CDR2: SGHAT, FQNNGV. The CDR3 loop spans 12 amino acids. Trimming shortened V by 2 bases and J by 6 bases, and 8 bases separated the two germline ends. The CDR3 DNA is TGTGCCAGCAGCTTATTCTTTCGCGAGCAGTACTTC. This gives the protein CASSLFFREQYF.

The chain combines TRBV5-1 with TRBJ2-2; TRBD2 agrees at 10 bases. CDR3 size: 15 residues. Germline V gene data show CDR1 as SGHRS and CDR2 as YFSETQ. The junction had 8 bases not matched to a gene; V was cut back by 9 bases and J by 3 bases. This CDR3 is CATHPSGRYTGELFF. Here the CDR3 DNA reads TGCGCCACACACCCTAGCGGGAGATACACCGGGGAGCTGTTTTTT.

A note on this clone: Germline is not matched at one junction end, which may reflect a read error. V usage is TRBV7-2 and J usage is TRBJ2-1; 14 bases match TRBD2. This CDR3 has 19 amino acids. Germline CDR1 is SGHTA and CDR2 is FQGNSA. The CDR3 is CAGSLGGLAGEMAGNEQFF. CDR3 DNA: TGTGCCGGCAGCTTAGGGGGACTAGCGGGAGAGATGGCCGGCAATGAGCAGTTCTTC.

In the case of this clone: The same CDR3 also results from other DNA sequences found in this sample. The J gene is TRBJ2-7, the V gene TRBV27, with a tentative D call TRBD1 (6 bases). CDR1 is MNHEY and CDR2 is SMNVEV in the germline V gene (reference sequence). CDR3 length: 12 residues. Trimming stripped 3 bases from V and 6 bases from J, with 9 bases between. CDR3 nucleotide sequence: TGTGCCAGCAGTTTTACAGGGAGCGAGCAGTACTTC. Its translation: CASSFTGSEQYF.

This clone was seen a few times. The CDR3 protein is CASGTYQGSSGNTIYF. Here the CDR3 DNA reads TGTGCCAGCGGAACCTACCAGGGGAGCTCTGGAAACACCATATATTTT. J is TRBJ1-3 and V is TRBV4-2; tentative D call: TRBD1 (6 bases). The CDR3 consists of 16 residues. Between the trimmed V and J ends, which lost 8 bases and 0 bases, there was a span of 17 bases. The germline gives CDR1 LGHNA, CDR2 YNFKEQ.

The chain joins TRBV27 to TRBJ1-1, with 7 bases matching TRBD1. The CDR3 is made up of 14 amino acids. V lost 6 bases and J lost 1; bases outside the gene matches: 5. Per germline, CDR1 MNHEY and CDR2 SMNVEV (reference sequence). CDR3 in DNA: TGTGCCAGCAGGCACGACAGGGAGAACACTGAAGCTTTCTTT. It is translated as CASRHDRENTEAFF.

This chain links TRBV11-2 with TRBJ2-7; TRBD1 aligns across 7 bases. V shed 8 bases and J 3 bases; nucleotides not matched to a gene: 16. Germline assignment: CDR1 SGHAT and CDR2 FQNNGV. There are 16 residues in the CDR3. CDR3 DNA: TGTGCCAGCCGCCCAAACAGGGGCCCCAGAAGCTACGAGCAGTACTTC. Translating gives CASRPNRGPRSYEQYF.

This clone was detected only a few times. The CDR3 coding sequence is TGCAGCGGAGCCAACAGGGGGCGCTTTGGAAACACCATATATTTT. It specifies CSGANRGRFGNTIYF. V and J are TRBV29-1 and TRBJ1-3, with 9 positions matching TRBD1. This CDR3 has 15 residues. With V trimmed by 7 bases and J by 3 bases, 10 bases remained unmatched. Germline CDR1 is SQVTM and CDR2 is ANQGSEA.

This rearrangement joins TRBV7-3 to TRBJ2-5, with 12 bases identical to TRBD2. The CDR3 extends over 16 amino acids. V shed 0 bases and J 5 bases; nucleotides not matched to a gene: 4. From germline, CDR1 is SGHTA and CDR2 FQGTGA. The CDR3 loop is CASSLTRTSGTETQYF. CDR3 nucleotides: TGTGCCAGCAGCTTAACCCGGACTAGCGGGACGGAGACCCAGTACTTC.

The rearrangement links TRBV6-5 to TRBJ2-7; D is perhaps TRBD1 (6 bases). The CDR3 extends over 12 amino acids. Trimming removed 4 bases at V and 6 bases at J, with 10 bases between. Germline lookup yields CDR1 MNHEY and CDR2 SVGAGI. CDR3 amino acids: CASSSDRSEQYF. The CDR3, as DNA: TGTGCCAGCAGTTCGGACAGAAGCGAGCAGTACTTC.

The V call is TRBV7-8, the J call TRBJ1-5; D unclear. Between the trimmed V and J ends, which lost 5 bases and 2 bases, there was a span of 7 bases. The germline V gene has CDR1 SGHVS and CDR2 FQNEAQ. The CDR3 runs to 13 residues. The CDR3 sequence is CASSPLGNQPQHF. DNA for the CDR3: TGTGCCAGCAGCCCACTGGGCAATCAGCCCCAGCATTTT.

The chain links TRBV7-2 to TRBJ2-1; 7 positions match TRBD2. V trimming: 2 bases; J trimming: 5 bases; junction bases outside the gene matches: 18. In germline, CDR1 is SGHTA, CDR2 FQGNSA. The CDR3 has 19 residues. The CDR3 sequence: CASSLLPGTTAPINNEQFF. As DNA, the CDR3 is TGTGCCAGCAGCTTACTACCCGGGACTACCGCCCCAATCAACAATGAGCAGTTCTTC.